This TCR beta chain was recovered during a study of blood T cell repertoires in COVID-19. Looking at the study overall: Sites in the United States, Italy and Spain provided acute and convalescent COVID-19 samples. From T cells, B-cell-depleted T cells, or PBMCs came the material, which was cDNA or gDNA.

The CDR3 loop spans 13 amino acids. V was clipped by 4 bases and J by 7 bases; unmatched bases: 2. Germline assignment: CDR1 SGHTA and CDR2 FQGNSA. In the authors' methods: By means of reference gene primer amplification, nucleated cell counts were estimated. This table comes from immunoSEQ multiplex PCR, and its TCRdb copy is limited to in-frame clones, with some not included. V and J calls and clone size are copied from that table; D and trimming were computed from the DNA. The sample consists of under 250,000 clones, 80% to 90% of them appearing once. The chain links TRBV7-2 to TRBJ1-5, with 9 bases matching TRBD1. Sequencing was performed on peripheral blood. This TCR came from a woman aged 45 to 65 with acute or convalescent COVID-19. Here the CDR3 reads CASSWGQGQPQHF. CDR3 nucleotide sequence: TGTGCCAGCAGCTGGGGACAGGGACAGCCCCAGCATTTT.